The clone carrying this T cell receptor beta chain was seen once. The source of the sample is a study of blood T cell repertoires in COVID-19. Study background: Sources were T cells, B-cell-depleted T cells, or PBMCs; the material itself was cDNA or gDNA.

This table comes from immunoSEQ multiplex PCR, and its TCRdb copy is limited to in-frame clones, with some not included. The data contain some 200,000 clones, approximately 84% of them seen just once; the ten biggest clones take up around 6.5%. Trimming took 1 base from V and 0 from J; bases not matched to a gene: 5. The CDR3 sequence is 16 residues long. Per the germline V gene, CDR1 is SGHVS and CDR2 is FQNEAQ. The rearrangement uses TRBV7-8 and TRBJ1-2; TRBD1 matches 7 bases. The source is an elderly man with acute or convalescent COVID-19. What was sequenced was peripheral blood. CDR3 sequence: CASSLVLDRTNYGYTF. CDR3 DNA sequence: TGTGCCAGCAGCTTAGTACTGGACAGGACTAACTATGGCTACACCTTC.